This is a list of T cell receptor beta chains from one sample in a study of T cells in Graves' hyperthyroidism and ophthalmopathy. TCRdb passed the multiplex PCR reads through MiXCR, listing each CDR3 protein once. The data show 500,000 to 800,000 distinct CDR3 sequences, with approximately 42% seen just once and about 7.7% held by the top ten. The sequenced sample consisted of peripheral blood or thyroid tissue (not recorded which). Receptors originate from an adult man with Graves' disease, either hyperthyroidism or ophthalmopathy (not recorded which). Each CDR3 is given with its conserved first and last residue. A D gene is named only where the DNA matches it firmly. Size is omitted from some rows. Given values are once, few, many or a class for expanded clones.

- | TRBJ2-7 | many | TRBV7-9 | TGTGCCAGCAGCATCCGGGACGGAGGCTACGAGCAGTACTTC | CASSIRDGGYEQYF
TRBD1 | TRBJ1-1 | - | TRBV7-9 | TGCGCCAGCAGCCAAGCGATGGGACAGGGGACTGAAGCTTTCTTT | CASSQAMGQGTEAFF
TRBD1 | TRBJ1-1 | - | TRBV7-2 | TGTGCCAGCAGCTTAGAGACAGGGGTATTGGTGACTGAAGCTTTCTTT | CASSLETGVLVTEAFF
- | TRBJ1-1 | - | TRBV20-1 | TGTGCCTGGAGTGTACGGAAAGGGGTGAGCACTGAAGCTTTCTTT | CAWSVRKGVSTEAFF
- | TRBJ1-2 | few | TRBV10-3 | TGTGCCAGCATAGGAGCCGGGACACCCTTGGACTATGGCTACACCTTC | CASIGAGTPLDYGYTF
TRBD2 | TRBJ2-5 | - | TRBV7-6 | TGTGCCAGCAGCTTACAACTAGCGGGAGTAGAGACCCAGTACTTC | CASSLQLAGVETQYF
TRBD1 | TRBJ2-7 | - | TRBV20-1 | TGCAGTGCTAGAGAGGGCGACAGGGGAGGCTACGAGCAGTACTTC | CSAREGDRGGYEQYF
- | TRBJ1-5 | many | TRBV12-3/TRBV12-4 | TGTGCCAGCAGTTTAGGGGGGAGTCAGCCCCAGCATTTT | CASSLGGSQPQHF
- | TRBJ1-6 | - | TRBV7-2 | TGTGCCAGCAGCCGCTATCTCCGGGACGGTTCACCCCTCCACTTT | CASSRYLRDGSPLHF
- | TRBJ1-1 | - | TRBV5-4 | TGCGCCAGCAGCCCGATGGACCCTCCGAACACTGAAGCTTTCTTT | CASSPMDPPNTEAFF
- | TRBJ1-2 | few | TRBV25-1 | TGTGCCAGCAGCTTGGCTGGTATTGGCTATGGTTACACCTTC | CASSLAGIGYGYTF
- | TRBJ1-1 | - | TRBV5-1 | TGCGCCAGCAGCTTGATCGGCAGTAAGAACACTGAAGCTTTCTTT | CASSLIGSKNTEAFF
- | TRBJ1-3 | many | TRBV7-6 | TGTGCCAGCAGCTTAGCGCCGGCAGACGCTGGAAACACCATATATTTT | CASSLAPADAGNTIYF
- | TRBJ1-6 | once | TRBV2 | TGTGCCAGCAGGGGGGTGGAATCACCCCTCCACTTT | CASRGVESPLHF
- | TRBJ1-1 | - | TRBV4-2 | TGTGCCAGCAGCCTTACTAGCGGGGGGGAAGCTTTCTTT | CASSLTSGGEAFF
- | TRBJ1-6 | - | TRBV6-6 | TGTGCCAGCAGGGGGAAGGGAAACTCCTATAATTCACCCCTCCACTTT | CASRGKGNSYNSPLHF
- | TRBJ2-7 | few | TRBV5-1 | TGCGCCAGCAGCTTCGGGACGGCGTCCTACGAGCAGTACTTC | CASSFGTASYEQYF
- | TRBJ2-7 | - | TRBV12-3/TRBV12-4 | TGTGCCAGCAGTTACCCGGGACGGGGATACGAGCAGTACTTC | CASSYPGRGYEQYF
- | TRBJ1-4 | few | TRBV7-2 | TGTGCCAGCAGCTTCCGCGGGCGCGAGGGTGAAAAACTGTTTTTT | CASSFRGREGEKLFF
- | TRBJ1-5 | - | TRBV2 | TGTGCCAGCAGTTATCGGGGGAACAATCAGCCCCAGCATTTT | CASSYRGNNQPQHF
- | TRBJ2-7 | - | TRBV20-1 | TGCAGTGCTACTAGCGCCCGACGAGTTCTCGAACAGTACTTC | CSATSARRVLEQYF
TRBD1 | TRBJ1-3 | - | TRBV10-3 | TGTGCCATCAGTGAGGGTGGATGGGGGACAGAAAACTGGAGCTCTGGAAACACCATATATTTT | CAISEGGWGTENWSSGNTIYF
TRBD1 | TRBJ1-1 | - | TRBV24-1 | TGTGCCAGCAGTCCACCGGGACAGGGGGGGATAGGCACTGAAGCTTTCTTT | CASSPPGQGGIGTEAFF
- | TRBJ1-2 | many | TRBV7-9 | TGTGCCAGCGGGGGGTTGCATGGCTACACCTTC | CASGGLHGYTF
- | TRBJ1-1 | - | TRBV29-1 | TGCAGCGTTGGGGGGCACCCGAACACTGAAGCTTTCTTT | CSVGGHPNTEAFF
- | TRBJ1-2 | many | TRBV24-1 | TGTGCCACCAGTGACCCCGGGACACCAAACTATGGCTACACCTTC | CATSDPGTPNYGYTF
TRBD2 | TRBJ2-5 | - | TRBV19 | TGTGCCAGTAGCCCCGCTGCTAGCGGGAGGGGGGACCAAGAGACCCAGTACTTC | CASSPAASGRGDQETQYF
- | TRBJ1-5 | - | TRBV25-1 | TGTGCCAGCGTAGCCGGTGGTACAGACAATCAGCCCCAGCATTTT | CASVAGGTDNQPQHF
TRBD2 | TRBJ2-7 | few | TRBV7-8 | TGTGCCAGCAGTCAAAGCGGGAGCTCCTACGAGCAGTACTTC | CASSQSGSSYEQYF
- | TRBJ1-6 | - | TRBV4-1 | TGCGCCAGCAGCCAAGATGACGCCGCCGCCCTCCACTTT | CASSQDDAAALHF